This T cell receptor (beta chain) was captured in a study of identical twins. Comments on this clonotype: What it binds is not known.

One entry per CDR3 protein results from TCRdb running MiXCR on the 5' RACE reads. The data contain about 480,000 distinct CDR3 sequences, 12% to 15% of them singletons. V lost 5 bases to trimming and J lost 13 bases, with 27 bases between them. Germline loops: CDR1 MNHNS, CDR2 SASEGT. The CDR3 length is 16 residues. Study-level results: While abundant cord blood beta clonotypes carried fewer insertions, memory repertoires showed no such pattern.

The sample was also reused in another study, on yellow fever vaccine responses in identical twins. As that study records: Vaccine T cell responses of twins reportedly seemed partly convergent and partly personalized.

The sequence derives from a young woman in good health. The chain carries TRBV6-1 and TRBJ2-4, with D possibly being TRBD2 (5 bases). The sequencing input was CD4+ T cells sorted from blood. The CDR3: CASSPHFGLQLGIQYF. The CDR3 DNA follows: TGTGCCAGCAGTCCTCACTTCGGACTTCAGCTGGGCATACAGTACTTC.